One T cell receptor beta chain is described in this entry. CDR3 size: 13 residues. V lost 0 bases to trimming and J lost 9 bases, with 13 bases between them. CDR1 is DFQATT, CDR2 SNEGSKA, per germline (reference sequence). The data were obtained in a study of blood T cells in healthy people across ages. Primers used in a second PCR of roughly 7 to 11 cycles were a sample-barcoded 5' primer and a J-beta primer mix. TCRdb reprocessed the 5' RACE reads with MiXCR, giving one entry per CDR3 protein. The table has roughly 1,500,000 distinct CDR3 sequences, about 40% seen once. The receptor comes from a woman younger than 30 in good health. Sequenced input: blood. This chain joins TRBV20-1 and TRBJ2-3; D is ambiguous. DNA of the CDR3: TGCAGTGCTAGAGAGGACCCTGCGGCCACGCAGTATTTT. Its protein is CSAREDPAATQYF.